This T cell receptor (beta chain) was recorded in a study of blood T cell repertoires in COVID-19. Overall study context: The analysed material was cDNA or gDNA that came from T cells, B-cell-depleted T cells, or PBMCs.

Looked up from germline, CDR1 is SEHNR and CDR2 is FQNEAQ (reference sequence). With 5 bases removed from V and 5 bases from J, the gap between germline ends came to 10 bases. CDR3 length: 14 amino acids. Libraries were prepared by immunoSEQ multiplex PCR; TCRdb keeps only in-frame clonotypes and omits some of them. The sample has 150,000 to 200,000 clones, 70% to 90% seen once. The chain carries TRBV7-9 and TRBJ1-6; D is perhaps TRBD1 (5 bases). What was sequenced was peripheral blood. The sequence derives from a woman older than 75 with acute or convalescent COVID-19. CDR3 sequence (DNA): TGTGCCAGCAGCCAGGGATCACATAATTCACCCCTCCACTTT. This codes for CASSQGSHNSPLHF.